This TCR beta chain was sequenced during a study of shared clonotypes between healthy human individuals. The table came from immunoSEQ multiplex PCR; TCRdb's copy has only in-frame clones and leaves some out. The sample has some 980,000 clones; less than 85% are singletons. V was pared by 2 bases and J by 8 bases, with 9 bases between. The CDR3 runs 12 residues. Germline assignment: CDR1 SGHVS and CDR2 FNYEAQ. This clone was observed a handful of times. This TCR derives from a man in his late teens or twenties in good health. Sequencing was performed on memory CD4+ T cells sorted from blood. Subset of the sample: CD45RA-negative fraction. The chain recombines TRBV7-6 with TRBJ1-1; D uncertain. CDR3 nucleotides: TGTGCCAGCAGCTTAAATGGCAGGGAAGCTTTCTTT. Amino acids: CASSLNGREAFF.